Presented here are 24 T cell receptor beta chains from one specimen sequenced in a study of blood T cell repertoires in COVID-19. Some clones are missing from TCRdb's copy, which holds only in-frame ones; the method was immunoSEQ multiplex PCR. The data show roughly 210,000 clones, with around four fifths seen just once and roughly 10% held by the top ten. The sequencing input was peripheral blood. Source of these receptors: a woman over 75 with COVID-19, enrolled during active disease.

The chain links TRBV3-1 (or the pseudogene TRBV3-2) to TRBJ2-7; TRBD2 aligns across 8 bases. The trim removed 3 bases at V and 2 bases at J, leaving 6 bases unmatched. Germline V gene lookup returns CDR1 LGHDT and CDR2 YNNKEL (reference sequence). This CDR3 contains 15 residues. The CDR3 DNA is TGTGCCAGCAGCCAGAGTAGCGGGGCCCCCTACGAGCAGTACTTC. This gives the protein CASSQSSGAPYEQYF.

CDR3 in amino acids: CASSLGLQNQPQHF. DNA of the CDR3: TGTGCCAGCAGCTTGGGACTCCAAAATCAGCCCCAGCATTTT. The chain employs TRBV7-2 and TRBJ1-5; a weak D match, TRBD1 (5 bases). Trimming pared 3 bases from V and 4 bases from J, leaving 10 bases between. Germline V CDR1 and CDR2: SGHTA, FQGNSA. This CDR3 has 14 residues.

This chain uses TRBV5-5 with TRBJ1-4; 9 bases agree with TRBD1. The trim removed 0 bases at V and 0 bases at J, leaving 12 bases unmatched. The CDR3 spans 20 residues. Per germline, CDR1 SGHKS and CDR2 YYEKEE (reference sequence). CDR3 coding DNA: TGTGCCAGCAGCTTGGGGACAGGGGCCTACACTATTGCAACTAATGAAAAACTGTTTTTT. This translates into CASSLGTGAYTIATNEKLFF.

The V and J genes are TRBV27 and TRBJ1-4; TRBD1 matches at 7 bases. The CDR3 length is 14 residues. Germline assignment: CDR1 MNHEY and CDR2 SMNVEV (reference sequence). The ends lost 4 bases at V and 3 bases at J; junction bases unmatched: 2. This chain's CDR3 is CASSSQGSNEKLFF. CDR3 DNA: TGTGCCAGCAGTTCACAGGGGTCTAATGAAAAACTGTTTTTT. The variable domain in full, with the rest retrieved from reference TRBV27 and TRBJ1-4, is EAQVTQNPRYLITVTGKKLTVTCSQNMNHEYMSWYRQDPGLGLRQIYYSMNVEVTDKGDVPEGYKVSRKEKRNFPLILESPSPNQTSLYFCASSSQGSNEKLFFGSGTQLSVL.

This clone was seen more than once but under ten times. In DNA form, the CDR3 reads TGTGCCAGCAGTTGGGGAGGGGGGGCTCGGGAGACCCAGTACTTC. Amino acid sequence: CASSWGGGARETQYF. The genes are TRBV27 and TRBJ2-5; perhaps TRBD2 as D (7 bases). This CDR3 region has 15 residues. Trimming stripped 4 bases from V and 5 bases from J, with 17 bases between. CDR1 is MNHEY, CDR2 SMNVEV, per germline (reference sequence).

The chain carries TRBV7-9 and TRBJ2-3; D is unclear. V was clipped by 5 bases and J by 4 bases, with 16 bases between them. CDR1 SEHNR and CDR2 FQNEAQ come from the germline V gene (reference sequence). This CDR3 contains 15 residues. The CDR3 here is CASSPNYGFSDTQYF. The CDR3 coding sequence is TGTGCCAGCAGCCCCAACTACGGCTTCTCAGATACGCAGTATTTT.

This chain uses TRBV11-3 with TRBJ2-1, with D hard to call. V lost 0 bases and J 1 base, leaving 4 bases between the germline ends. Germline V gene sequence: CDR1 SGHNT, CDR2 YENEEA. The CDR3 loop spans 14 amino acids. CDR3: CASSLESSYNEQFF. The CDR3 nucleotides are TGTGCCAGCAGCTTAGAGTCTTCCTACAATGAGCAGTTCTTC.

The chain employs TRBV18 and TRBJ1-1, with D perhaps TRBD1 (6 bases). V dropped 3 bases and J dropped 5 bases, with 13 bases sitting between them. The germline V gene encodes CDR1 KGHSH and CDR2 LQKENI. The CDR3 has 14 residues. The CDR3 DNA reads as TGTGCCAGCTCACCCGGTACAGGGATGACTGAAGCTTTCTTT. This translates into CASSPGTGMTEAFF.

This rearrangement joins TRBV3-1 (or the pseudogene TRBV3-2) to TRBJ2-7; 9 bases are shared with TRBD1. CDR1 and CDR2 (germline): LGHDT, YNNKEL (reference sequence). V was pared by 4 bases and J by 8 bases, with 18 bases of the junction left unmatched. The CDR3 totals 17 residues. The CDR3 loop reads CASSPTTHRDRDGQQYF. The DNA of the CDR3 is TGTGCCAGCAGCCCCACAACTCACCGGGACAGGGACGGTCAGCAGTACTTC.

The V gene is TRBV4-2, the J gene TRBJ1-4; D is perhaps TRBD1 (6 bases). Germline V gene sequence: CDR1 LGHNA, CDR2 YNFKEQ. This CDR3 has 17 amino acids. Trimming removed 4 bases at V and 8 bases at J, with 23 bases between. The CDR3, as DNA: TGTGCCAGCAGCCGCCGACCTCACGGGGGGCAGGAGGAAAAACTGTTTTTT. Protein sequence: CASSRRPHGGQEEKLFF.

The chain is built from TRBV30 and TRBJ2-7, with 11 bases matching TRBD1. The CDR3 runs to 14 residues. The germline V gene encodes CDR1 GTSNPN and CDR2 SVGIG (reference sequence). V trimming: 2 bases; J trimming: 7 bases; junction bases outside the gene matches: 7. CDR3 coding DNA: TGTGCCTGGAGTATTGGACAGGGGGCGGGGGAGCAGTACTTC. It encodes CAWSIGQGAGEQYF.

The V gene is TRBV2, the J gene TRBJ2-5; possibly TRBD2 for D (5 bases). V was trimmed by 4 bases and J by 5 bases, leaving 11 bases between them. This CDR3 has 13 residues. CDR1 and CDR2 (germline): SNHLY, FYNNEI. DNA for the CDR3: TGTGCCAGCAGTGTCCTTGGCGGGGAGACCCAGTACTTC. It translates to CASSVLGGETQYF.

The CDR3 nucleotides read TGTGCCAGCAGCGTTGACAGGGCTTCAGATACGCAGTATTTT. Amino acid sequence: CASSVDRASDTQYF. V usage is TRBV5-4 and J usage is TRBJ2-3; 7 bases line up with TRBD1. The CDR3 has 14 residues. V lost 4 bases, J lost 4 bases, and 6 bases stayed unmatched. The germline CDR1 and CDR2 sequences are SGHNT and YYREEE (reference sequence).

This clone was found once. The rearrangement links TRBV18 to TRBJ2-1; D not resolved. The ends were cut back, 6 bases at V and 3 bases at J, with 9 bases in the middle. Germline V gene data show CDR1 as KGHSH and CDR2 as LQKENI. This CDR3 has 13 residues. As DNA, the CDR3 is TGTGCCAGCTCTCCCGACATCTACAATGAGCAGTTCTTC. It yields the protein CASSPDIYNEQFF.

The chain recombines TRBV11-3 with TRBJ2-1; perhaps TRBD1 as D (5 bases). The CDR3 length is 15 residues. The V gene's germline CDR1 is SGHNT and CDR2 YENEEA. V was shortened by 4 bases and J by 0 bases, with 10 bases between the two germline ends. CDR3 region: CASSSDIRSYNEQFF. The CDR3 nucleotides are TGTGCCAGCAGCTCGGACATCCGCTCCTACAATGAGCAGTTCTTC.

The J gene is TRBJ2-3, the V gene TRBV2; TRBD2 matches 9 bases. V shed 5 bases and J 6 bases; nucleotides not matched to a gene: 9. The CDR3 loop spans 15 amino acids. Germline CDR1 reads SNHLY; CDR2 reads FYNNEI. Written as DNA, the CDR3 is TGTGCCAGCAGTCCGGGACTAGCCTCGACCGATACGCAGTATTTT. Translation gives CASSPGLASTDTQYF.

The chain links TRBV12-2 to TRBJ1-1; the table's D call, TRBD1, has no DNA check behind it. TRBV12-2 is a pseudogene. This CDR3 region has 17 residues. CDR3 DNA: TGTGCAAGTCGCTTTCAGGGTAGGGCGATCATGAACACTGAAGCTTTCTTT. It specifies CASRFQGRAIMNTEAFF.

This clone was found a few times. This chain connects TRBV28 to TRBJ2-7; 11 positions match TRBD2. V lost 7 bases, J lost 2 bases, and 1 base stayed unmatched. CDR3 length: 13 residues. Germline CDR1 and CDR2: MDHEN and SYDVKM. CDR3 nucleotide sequence: TGTGCCAGCAAGACTAGCGGGGCCTACGAGCAGTACTTC. It yields the protein CASKTSGAYEQYF.

V gene TRBV6-5 combines with J gene TRBJ1-1; 7 bases are a match to TRBD1. V lost 1 base and J lost 5; bases outside the gene matches: 4. Germline V lookup: CDR1 MNHEY, CDR2 SVGAGI. There are 14 residues in the CDR3. In DNA form, the CDR3 reads TGTGCCAGCAGTTACTACGCAGGGGGGACTGAAGCTTTCTTT. Encoded protein: CASSYYAGGTEAFF.

This chain links TRBV3-1 (or the pseudogene TRBV3-2) with TRBJ2-5; D possibly corresponds to TRBD2 (6 bases). This CDR3 comprises 14 residues. Germline CDR1 LGHDT, CDR2 YNNKEL (reference sequence). Trimming stripped 2 bases from V and 5 bases from J, with 12 bases between. The CDR3 coding sequence is TGTGCCAGCAGCCAAAGGACTAAATCGGAGACCCAGTACTTC. Protein product: CASSQRTKSETQYF.

This chain links TRBV21-1 with TRBJ2-1; the DNA was not used to check the table's D call, TRBD2. TRBV21-1 is shown as a pseudogene. The CDR3 totals 15 residues. CDR3 DNA sequence: TGTGCCAGCACCGACGGGGTACCATTCCTCAATGAGCAGTTCTTC. Its translation is CASTDGVPFLNEQFF.

The chain carries TRBV2 and TRBJ2-3, with 8 bases identical to TRBD1. The CDR3 runs to 15 residues. The ends lost 0 bases at V and 2 bases at J; junction bases unmatched: 1. The germline gives CDR1 SNHLY, CDR2 FYNNEI. The CDR3 bases are TGTGCCAGCAGTGAAGCCAGGGGGCCCACAGATACGCAGTATTTT. Protein product: CASSEARGPTDTQYF.

This chain uses TRBV19 with TRBJ1-4; tentatively, D is TRBD1 (5 bases). The CDR3 contains 13 residues. V lost 7 bases and J lost 0, with 6 bases in between. The germline CDR1 and CDR2 sequences are LNHDA and SQIVND (reference sequence). Written as DNA, the CDR3 is TGTGCCAGTACCAGGGCAACTAATGAAAAACTGTTTTTT. This gives the protein CASTRATNEKLFF.

The gene calls are TRBV5-1 and TRBJ2-2; 15 nucleotides align to TRBD2. From germline, CDR1 is SGHRS and CDR2 YFSETQ. The J segment lost 6 bases and the V segment lost 4 bases, leaving 4 bases of the junction unmatched. CDR3 length: 16 residues. CDR3 sequence reads: CASSAGTSGGSGELFF. The CDR3 DNA is TGCGCCAGCAGCGCTGGGACTAGCGGGGGGTCCGGGGAGCTGTTTTTT.